This TCR beta chain is from a study of T cells in localized non-small cell lung cancer. Regarding the study as a whole: Uninvolved adjacent lung had higher T cell clonality than tumor and all other tissues. The appearance of a median roughly 53 of the top 100 tumor clones was seen in adjacent lung.

About this clone: Its matching antigen is unknown.

This table comes from immunoSEQ multiplex PCR, and its TCRdb copy is limited to in-frame clones, with some not included. The profile covers 53,000 or so clones, with 75% to 90% appearing a single time and 15% to 20% taken by the ten largest. The receptor was derived from a man aged 40 to 70 with stage III lung adenocarcinoma. The specimen comprised peripheral blood mononuclear cells, sampled before any cancer treatment.

The CDR3 spells CASSARDTQYF. The CDR3 region has the DNA TGTGCCAGCAGCGCCAGGGATACGCAGTATTTT. This chain links TRBV6-1 with TRBJ2-3; D remains ambiguous. The CDR3 spans 11 residues. V lost 6 bases and J lost 6, with 7 bases in between. Germline values: CDR1 MNHNS, CDR2 SASEGT.